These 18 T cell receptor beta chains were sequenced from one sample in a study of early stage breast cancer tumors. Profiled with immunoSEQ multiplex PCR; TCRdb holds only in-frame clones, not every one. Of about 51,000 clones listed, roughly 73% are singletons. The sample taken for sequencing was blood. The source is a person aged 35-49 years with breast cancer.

Here the CDR3 reads CASSSPSDSSYEQYF. CDR3 in DNA: TGTGCCAGTAGCAGCCCTAGCGACAGCTCCTACGAGCAGTACTTC. The chain links TRBV19 to TRBJ2-7; D possibly corresponds to TRBD2 (6 bases). V gave up 6 bases and J gave up 0 bases, with 15 bases separating them. CDR1 and CDR2 (germline): LNHDA, SQIVND (reference sequence). This CDR3 contains 15 residues.

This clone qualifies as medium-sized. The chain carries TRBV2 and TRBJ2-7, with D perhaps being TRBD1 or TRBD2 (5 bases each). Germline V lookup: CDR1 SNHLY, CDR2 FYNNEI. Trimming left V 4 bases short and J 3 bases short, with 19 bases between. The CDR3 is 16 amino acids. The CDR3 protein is CASSGRQEGPFYEQYF. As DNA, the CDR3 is TGTGCCAGCAGTGGGCGGCAAGAGGGACCCTTCTACGAGCAGTACTTC.

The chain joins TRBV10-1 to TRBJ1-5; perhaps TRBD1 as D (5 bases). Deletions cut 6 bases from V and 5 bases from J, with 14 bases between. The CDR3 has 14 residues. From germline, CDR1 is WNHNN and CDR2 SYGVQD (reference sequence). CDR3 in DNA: TGCGCCAGCAGGGCCCCCGGGGCCTATCAGCCCCAGCATTTT. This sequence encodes CASRAPGAYQPQHF.

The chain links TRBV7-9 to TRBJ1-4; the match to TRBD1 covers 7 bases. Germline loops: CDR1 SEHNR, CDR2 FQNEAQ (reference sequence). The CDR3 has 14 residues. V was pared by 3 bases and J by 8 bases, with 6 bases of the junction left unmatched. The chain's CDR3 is CASSFDRDREKLFF. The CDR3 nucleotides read TGTGCCAGCAGCTTCGACAGGGATCGGGAAAAACTGTTTTTT.

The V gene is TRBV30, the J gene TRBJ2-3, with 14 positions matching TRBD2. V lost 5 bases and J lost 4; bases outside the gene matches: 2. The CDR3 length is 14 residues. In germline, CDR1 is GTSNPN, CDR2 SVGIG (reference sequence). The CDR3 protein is CAWGLAGGADTQYF. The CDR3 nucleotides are TGTGCCTGGGGACTAGCGGGAGGCGCAGATACGCAGTATTTT.

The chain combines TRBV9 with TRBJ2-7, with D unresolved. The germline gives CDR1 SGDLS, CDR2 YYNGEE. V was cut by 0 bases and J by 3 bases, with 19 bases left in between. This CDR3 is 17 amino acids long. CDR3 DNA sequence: TGTGCCAGCAGCGTAGCTCCATCCCCGACTGGATACTACGAGCAGTACTTC. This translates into CASSVAPSPTGYYEQYF.

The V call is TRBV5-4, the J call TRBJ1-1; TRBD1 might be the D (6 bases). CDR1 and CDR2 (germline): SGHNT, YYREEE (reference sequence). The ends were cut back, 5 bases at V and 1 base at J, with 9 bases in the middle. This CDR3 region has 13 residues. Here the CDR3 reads CASRLTGNTEAFF. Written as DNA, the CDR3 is TGTGCCAGCAGATTGACAGGGAACACTGAAGCTTTCTTT.

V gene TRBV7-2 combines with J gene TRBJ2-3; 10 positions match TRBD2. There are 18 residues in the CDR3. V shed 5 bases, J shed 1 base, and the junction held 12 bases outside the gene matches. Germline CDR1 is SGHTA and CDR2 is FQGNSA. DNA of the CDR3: TGTGCCAGCAGCGGGGGGCCTTATCTAGCGGGAGGCACAGATACGCAGTATTTT. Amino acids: CASSGGPYLAGGTDTQYF.

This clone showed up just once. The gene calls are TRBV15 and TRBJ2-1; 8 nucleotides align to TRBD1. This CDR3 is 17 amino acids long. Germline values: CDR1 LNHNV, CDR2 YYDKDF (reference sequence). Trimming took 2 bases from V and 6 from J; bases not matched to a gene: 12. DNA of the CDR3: TGTGCCACCAGCAGATCCGGAGGGACAGGTCGTATCAATGAGCAGTTCTTC. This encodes CATSRSGGTGRINEQFF.

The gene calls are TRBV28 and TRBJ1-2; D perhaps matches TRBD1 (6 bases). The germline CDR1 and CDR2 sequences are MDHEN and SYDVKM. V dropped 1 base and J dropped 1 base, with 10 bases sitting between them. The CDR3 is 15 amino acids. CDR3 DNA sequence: TGTGCCAGCAGTTTATCAGGGGATCGTAACTATGGCTACACCTTC. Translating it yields CASSLSGDRNYGYTF.

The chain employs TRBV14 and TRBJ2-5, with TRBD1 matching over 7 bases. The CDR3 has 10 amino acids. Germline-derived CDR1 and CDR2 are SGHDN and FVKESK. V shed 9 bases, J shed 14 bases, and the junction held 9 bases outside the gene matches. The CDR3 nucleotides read TGTGCCAGTCCAGACAGGGAGAATTACTTC. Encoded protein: CASPDRENYF. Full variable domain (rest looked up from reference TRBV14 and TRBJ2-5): EAGVTQFPSHSVIEKGQTVTLRCDPISGHDNLYWYRRVMGKEIKFLLHFVKESKQDESGMPNNRFLAERTGGTYSTLKVQPAELEDSGVYFCASPDRENYFGPGTRLLVL.

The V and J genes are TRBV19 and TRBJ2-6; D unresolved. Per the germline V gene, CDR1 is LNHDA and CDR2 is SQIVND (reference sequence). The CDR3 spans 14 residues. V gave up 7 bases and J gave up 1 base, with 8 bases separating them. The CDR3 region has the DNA TGTGCCAGTACCCCTCGGTCTGGGGCCAACGTCCTGACTTTC. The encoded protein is CASTPRSGANVLTF. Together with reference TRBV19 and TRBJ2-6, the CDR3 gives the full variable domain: DGGITQSPKYLFRKEGQNVTLSCEQNLNHDAMYWYRQDPGQGLRLIYYSQIVNDFQKGDIAEGYSVSREKKESFPLTVTSAQKNPTAFYLCASTPRSGANVLTFGAGSRLTVL.

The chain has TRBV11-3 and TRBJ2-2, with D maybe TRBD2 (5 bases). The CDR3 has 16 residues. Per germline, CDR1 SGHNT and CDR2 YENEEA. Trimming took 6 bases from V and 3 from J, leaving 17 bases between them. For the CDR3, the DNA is TGTGCCAGCAGTACCGGCGGTCTAGCTGACACCGGGGAGCTGTTTTTT. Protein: CASSTGGLADTGELFF.

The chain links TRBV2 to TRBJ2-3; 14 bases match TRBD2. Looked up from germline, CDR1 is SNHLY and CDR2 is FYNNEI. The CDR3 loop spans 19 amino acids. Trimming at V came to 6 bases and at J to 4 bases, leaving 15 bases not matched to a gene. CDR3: CASSPRPGLAGVKADTQYF. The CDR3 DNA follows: TGTGCCAGCAGCCCTCGGCCGGGACTAGCGGGAGTTAAAGCAGATACGCAGTATTTT.

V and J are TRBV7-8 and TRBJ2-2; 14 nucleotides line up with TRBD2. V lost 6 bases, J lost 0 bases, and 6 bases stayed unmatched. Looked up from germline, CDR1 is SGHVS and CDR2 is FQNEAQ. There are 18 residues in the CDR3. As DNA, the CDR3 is TGTGCCAGCAGTCCCGGGACTAGCGGGGGAACGAACACCGGGGAGCTGTTTTTT. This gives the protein CASSPGTSGGTNTGELFF.

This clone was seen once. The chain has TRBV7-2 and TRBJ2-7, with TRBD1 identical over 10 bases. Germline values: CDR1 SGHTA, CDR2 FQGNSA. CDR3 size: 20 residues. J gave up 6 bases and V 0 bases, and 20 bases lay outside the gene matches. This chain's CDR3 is CASSLAQPGTGATRGGEQYF. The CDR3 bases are TGTGCCAGCAGCTTAGCGCAGCCCGGGACAGGGGCTACCCGGGGAGGCGAGCAGTACTTC.

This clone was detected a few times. Written as DNA, the CDR3 is TGCGCCAGCAGTAGCCCCCTCGAGCCCGGGGAGCTGTTTTTT. Translated, it gives CASSSPLEPGELFF. The chain couples TRBV10-1 to TRBJ2-2; D gene ambiguous. This CDR3 region has 14 residues. Germline values: CDR1 WNHNN, CDR2 SYGVQD (reference sequence). V lost 5 bases and J lost 6, with 13 bases in between.

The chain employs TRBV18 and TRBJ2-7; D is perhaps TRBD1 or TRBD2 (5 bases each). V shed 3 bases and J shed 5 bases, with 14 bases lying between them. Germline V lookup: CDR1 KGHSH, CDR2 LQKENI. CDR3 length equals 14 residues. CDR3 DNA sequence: TGTGCCAGCTCACCGCAGGGTGGGACGGACGAGCAGTACTTC. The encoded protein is CASSPQGGTDEQYF.